Shown below are 23 T cell receptor beta chains from a single sample sequenced in a study of blood T cell repertoires in COVID-19. Sequencing used immunoSEQ multiplex PCR; TCRdb keeps in-frame clones, though not all of them. The top ten clones hold about 7% of a sample with around 320,000 clones, approximately 89% of them seen once. The sample comprised peripheral blood. These receptors were taken from a young woman who had recovered from COVID-19.

V gene TRBV5-4 combines with J gene TRBJ1-1; 10 bases are shared with TRBD1. The V and J ends lost 4 bases and 4 bases, in that order; junction bases with no gene match: 7. Germline V CDR1 and CDR2: SGHNT, YYREEE (reference sequence). The CDR3 spans 15 residues. CDR3: CASSGTDRGGTEAFF. The CDR3 nucleotides are TGTGCCAGCAGCGGTACGGACAGGGGGGGCACTGAAGCTTTCTTT.

CDR3 in amino acids: CASSSGAEETQYF. CDR3 in DNA: TGTGCCAGCAGCTCAGGGGCGGAAGAGACCCAGTACTTC. The chain recombines TRBV7-3 with TRBJ2-5, with TRBD1 as a possible D gene (6 bases). Germline V gene sequence: CDR1 SGHTA, CDR2 FQGTGA. Trimming shortened V by 4 bases and J by 3 bases, and 9 bases separated the two germline ends. The CDR3 covers 13 residues.

Written as DNA, the CDR3 is TGTGCCACCAGTGGGACTAGCGGGGGAGACCAGGATACGCAGTATTTT. It yields the protein CATSGTSGGDQDTQYF. J is TRBJ2-3 and V is TRBV24-1; 13 bases fit TRBD2. V lost 5 bases, J lost 6 bases, and 7 bases stayed unmatched. The CDR3 sequence is 16 residues long. CDR1 KGHDR and CDR2 SFDVKD come from the germline V gene.

The chain has TRBV28 and TRBJ1-1, with no clear D. The V end lost 6 bases, the J end lost 2 bases, and 13 bases lay between the germline ends. The germline V gene has CDR1 MDHEN and CDR2 SYDVKM. CDR3 length: 14 residues. The DNA for the CDR3 is TGTGCCAGCAGGAGACCGGGAGGCAACACTGAAGCTTTCTTT. Its translation is CASRRPGGNTEAFF.

J is TRBJ2-5 and V is TRBV7-2, with D tentatively TRBD1 (6 bases). The CDR3 covers 15 residues. Germline V gene data show CDR1 as SGHTA and CDR2 as FQGNSA. Trimming took 2 bases from V and 2 from J, leaving 12 bases between them. CDR3 in DNA: TGTGCCAGCAGCTTACTCGGGACACAGCAAGAGACCCAGTACTTC. It translates to CASSLLGTQQETQYF.

The chain uses TRBV9 and TRBJ2-7; 9 bases align to TRBD1. Germline-derived CDR1 and CDR2 are SGDLS and YYNGEE. This CDR3 region has 16 residues. The junction had 7 bases not matched to a gene; V was cut back by 0 bases and J by 3 bases. This chain's CDR3 is CASSVDSTGGGYEQYF. CDR3 nucleotides: TGTGCCAGCAGCGTAGATTCGACAGGGGGAGGCTACGAGCAGTACTTC.

The genes are TRBV19 and TRBJ1-5, with a weak D call TRBD1 (5 bases). The germline gives CDR1 LNHDA, CDR2 SQIVND (reference sequence). This CDR3 is built from 16 residues. Deletions cut 9 bases from V and 0 bases from J, with 18 bases between. The CDR3 DNA reads as TGTGCCAGCCACAACCAGGGTTGGTATAGCAATCAGCCCCAGCATTTT. The encoded protein is CASHNQGWYSNQPQHF.

The chain carries TRBV2 and TRBJ1-5; 8 bases are shared with TRBD1. This CDR3 contains 16 residues. V shed 6 bases, J shed 1 base, and the junction held 8 bases outside the gene matches. In germline, CDR1 is SNHLY, CDR2 FYNNEI. CDR3 bases: TGTGCCAGCAGCGTACAGGGGGTTTACAGCAATCAGCCCCAGCATTTT. Translating gives CASSVQGVYSNQPQHF.

The chain has TRBV19 and TRBJ1-2; D ambiguous. Germline values: CDR1 LNHDA, CDR2 SQIVND (reference sequence). The CDR3 totals 19 residues. The V end was cut by 2 bases, the J end by 0 bases, with 22 bases between. The CDR3 region is CASSIYMVGATTTNYGYTF. The DNA of the CDR3 is TGTGCCAGTAGTATATACATGGTCGGTGCTACGACAACTAACTATGGCTACACCTTC.

Of note for this clone: A far bigger clonotype differs at one base, so this is likely a read error. V is TRBV27 and J is TRBJ2-1; TRBD1 matches 7 bases. Germline lookup yields CDR1 MNHEY and CDR2 SMNVEV (reference sequence). Trimming at V came to 3 bases and at J to 5 bases, leaving 1 base not matched to a gene. The CDR3 runs 13 residues. CDR3 nucleotides: TGTGCCAGCAGTTTGGGACAGAACAATGAGCAGTTCTTC. Residues: CASSLGQNNEQFF.

This sequence joins TRBV7-2 and TRBJ1-2, with a possible D match to TRBD1 (6 bases). The CDR3 consists of 14 residues. In germline, CDR1 is SGHTA, CDR2 FQGNSA. V gave up 5 bases and J gave up 4 bases, with 14 bases separating them. DNA for the CDR3: TGTGCCAGCAGCACGGACAGCCAGATCTATGGCTACACCTTC. Its protein product is CASSTDSQIYGYTF.

The chain is built from TRBV4-2 and TRBJ2-5; D is undetermined. Germline V gives CDR1 LGHNA, CDR2 YNFKEQ. Trimming removed 0 bases at V and 2 bases at J, with 13 bases between. The CDR3 is 16 residues long. The chain's CDR3 is CASSQDSTSRQETQYF. The CDR3, as DNA: TGTGCCAGCAGCCAAGATAGTACATCTAGACAAGAGACCCAGTACTTC.

This clone was seen only once. The chain is built from TRBV19 and TRBJ1-1; TRBD1 might be the D (6 bases). V was pared by 7 bases and J by 3 bases, with 12 bases between. Germline V gene lookup returns CDR1 LNHDA and CDR2 SQIVND (reference sequence). This CDR3 is 13 amino acids long. Here the CDR3 DNA reads TGTGCCAGTACTTGGGGGCCGGACACTGAAGCTTTCTTT. Translation gives CASTWGPDTEAFF.

V and J are TRBV19 and TRBJ1-6, with a possible D match to TRBD1 (5 bases). V lost 5 bases and J lost 8, with 7 bases in between. Germline CDR1 and CDR2: LNHDA and SQIVND (reference sequence). This CDR3 is 12 amino acids long. CDR3 DNA: TGTGCCAGTAGTTTCAGGGATTCACCCCTCCACTTT. This gives the protein CASSFRDSPLHF.

As DNA, the CDR3 is TGCGCCAGCAGGGGCGCCAGCACAGATACGCAGTATTTT. Its protein is CASRGASTDTQYF. V and J are TRBV5-1 and TRBJ2-3, with D unclear. Trimming removed 5 bases from V and 0 bases from J, with 7 bases in between. The CDR3 is made up of 13 amino acids. Germline V gene lookup returns CDR1 SGHRS and CDR2 YFSETQ.

The rearrangement links TRBV28 to TRBJ2-7; perhaps TRBD1 as D (5 bases). CDR3 length: 15 amino acids. Germline CDR1 and CDR2: MDHEN and SYDVKM. The V gene lost 2 bases and the J gene lost 2 bases, with 13 bases spanning the gap. In nucleotides, the CDR3 is TGTGCCAGCAGTTTACCAGGGTCGAGAACCTACGAGCAGTACTTC. Its protein is CASSLPGSRTYEQYF.

This chain links TRBV27 with TRBJ1-4; 8 bases are shared with TRBD1. J gave up 3 bases and V 3 bases, and 6 bases lay outside the gene matches. The CDR3 extends over 16 amino acids. Looked up from germline, CDR1 is MNHEY and CDR2 is SMNVEV (reference sequence). CDR3 residues: CASSFGRGRPNEKLFF. The CDR3, as DNA: TGTGCCAGCAGTTTCGGCAGGGGGCGTCCTAATGAAAAACTGTTTTTT.

This chain connects TRBV20-1 to TRBJ1-2; 8 bases line up with TRBD1. The CDR3 contains 14 residues. Trimming removed 3 bases from V and 4 bases from J; junction bases left unmatched: 7. In germline, CDR1 is DFQATT, CDR2 SNEGSKA (reference sequence). Here the CDR3 reads CSASAGGIVYGYTF. In DNA, the CDR3 is TGCAGTGCTAGTGCAGGGGGCATCGTCTATGGCTACACCTTC.

The genes are TRBV6-2 or TRBV6-3 and TRBJ1-4; D remains unclear. The CDR3 spans 13 residues. CDR1 and CDR2 (germline): MNHEY, SVGEGT. V gave up 1 base and J gave up 8 bases, with 8 bases separating them. The CDR3 bases are TGTGCCAGCAGTTACTATGAGGAGGAAAAACTGTTTTTT. It translates to CASSYYEEEKLFF.

This sequence joins TRBV4-3 and TRBJ1-2; D gene uncertain. The CDR3 is 17 amino acids. Germline V lookup: CDR1 LGHNA, CDR2 YSLEER. V was shortened by 0 bases and J by 4 bases, with 18 bases between the two germline ends. CDR3 sequence (DNA): TGCGCCAGCAGCCAAGATACTAACGCACGACTTGGCTATGGCTACACCTTC. Amino acid sequence: CASSQDTNARLGYGYTF.

The gene calls are TRBV28 and TRBJ1-2; TRBD1 matches at 8 bases. The CDR3 sequence is 15 residues long. V shed 4 bases, J shed 7 bases, and the junction held 11 bases outside the gene matches. The germline CDR1 and CDR2 sequences are MDHEN and SYDVKM. The CDR3 reads CASSSPGGGYRGYTF. The DNA of the CDR3 is TGTGCCAGCAGTTCCCCAGGGGGCGGATACCGTGGCTACACCTTC.

This sequence joins TRBV11-2 and TRBJ2-5; TRBD1 matches at 9 bases. CDR3 length: 16 amino acids. Germline CDR1 SGHAT, CDR2 FQNNGV. V lost 1 base, J lost 1 base, and 4 bases stayed unmatched. The CDR3: CASSLGLGQGQETQYF. In nucleotides, the CDR3 is TGTGCCAGCAGCTTAGGACTGGGACAGGGCCAAGAGACCCAGTACTTC.

In this sample, this clone turned up once. The J gene is TRBJ1-1, the V gene TRBV6-5; TRBD1 is a possible D gene (6 bases). Germline lookup yields CDR1 MNHEY and CDR2 SVGAGI. The CDR3 loop spans 14 amino acids. V gave up 8 bases and J gave up 1 base, with 14 bases separating them. CDR3 protein: CASGGRTENTEAFF. CDR3 DNA: TGTGCCAGCGGGGGACGGACAGAGAACACTGAAGCTTTCTTT.